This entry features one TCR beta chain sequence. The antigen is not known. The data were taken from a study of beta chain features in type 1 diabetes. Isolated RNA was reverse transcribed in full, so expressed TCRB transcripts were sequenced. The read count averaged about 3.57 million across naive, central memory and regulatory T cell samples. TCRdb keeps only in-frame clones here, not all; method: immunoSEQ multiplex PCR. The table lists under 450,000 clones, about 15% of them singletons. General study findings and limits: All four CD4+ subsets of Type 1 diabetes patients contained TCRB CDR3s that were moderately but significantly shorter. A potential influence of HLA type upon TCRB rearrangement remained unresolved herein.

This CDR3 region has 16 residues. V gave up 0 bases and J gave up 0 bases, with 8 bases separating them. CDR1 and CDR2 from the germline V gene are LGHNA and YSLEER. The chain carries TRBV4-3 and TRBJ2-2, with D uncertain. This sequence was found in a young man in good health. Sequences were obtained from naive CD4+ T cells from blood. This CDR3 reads CASSQDQVANTGELFF. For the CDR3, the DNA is TGCGCCAGCAGCCAAGACCAGGTCGCGAACACCGGGGAGCTGTTTTTT.